Presented here are 30 T cell receptor beta chains from one specimen sequenced in a study of T cells in women clearing cervical HPV infection. Using immunoSEQ multiplex PCR, the repertoire was profiled, and TCRdb retains in-frame clones only, with some absent. The table lists roughly 50,000 clones. Sequencing was done on a sample of blood buffy coat. These receptors originate from a woman between 18 and 70 years old with a cervical HPV16 infection that either progressed to CIN3+ or cleared (not recorded which).

Turning to this clone: The read halts 3 residues ahead of the CDR3 end, with the missing end drawn from the germline J gene. V usage is TRBV4-1 and J usage is TRBJ2-2; 7 bases are shared with TRBD1. The germline V gene encodes CDR1 MGHRA and CDR2 YSYEKL. The CDR3 spans 15 residues. Incomplete CDR3 DNA: TGCGCCAGCAGCCGAACGACAGGGTCTAATTCACCG. Protein: CASSRTTGSNSP. The full CDR3 sequence reads CASSRTTGSNSPLFF.

Regarding this clone: The read stops 3 residues short of the end of the CDR3; the missing end is completed from the germline J gene. The chain employs TRBV5-1 and TRBJ2-7; 9 bases match TRBD1. Germline V CDR1 and CDR2: SGHRS, YFSETQ. The CDR3 has 15 amino acids. J gave up 6 bases and V 0 bases, and 7 bases lay outside the gene matches. CDR3 region: CASSLEGQGWSEQYF. CDR3 DNA, as far as it was read: TGCGCCAGCAGCTTGGAGGGACAGGGTTGGAGCGAG.

Comments on this clone: The read falls 3 residues short of the CDR3 end, and the missing part is taken from the germline J gene. The chain combines TRBV5-1 with TRBJ1-2; possibly TRBD1 for D (6 bases). The V and J ends lost 4 bases and 3 bases respectively, with 10 bases between them. The length of the CDR3 is 13 residues. CDR1 and CDR2 (germline): SGHRS, YFSETQ. The CDR3 is CASSPRQDYGYTF. CDR3 DNA, as far as it was read: TGCGCCAGCAGCCCCCGACAGGACTATGGC.

Regarding this clone: From the germline J gene comes the end of the CDR3, since the read stops 3 residues before it. The chain couples TRBV11-2 to TRBJ2-7; possibly TRBD1 for D (5 bases). The CDR3 length is 15 residues. Trimming removed 2 bases at V and 4 bases at J, with 15 bases between. In germline, CDR1 is SGHAT, CDR2 FQNNGV. The CDR3 here is CASSLTDQGWYEQYF. The covered CDR3 bases are TGTGCCAGCAGCTTAACAGACCAGGGTTGGTACGAG.

On this clone: A junction boundary mismatches the germline segment, possibly from a read error. Read coverage stops 3 residues before the CDR3 terminus; the germline J gene supplies the remainder. The chain carries TRBV7-7 and TRBJ2-3; the match to TRBD2 covers 9 bases. This CDR3 has 18 amino acids. CDR1 and CDR2 from the germline V gene are SSHAT and FNYEAQ (reference sequence). The sequenced CDR3 bases are TGTGCTAGCAGCAATTGGCACATACTAGCGGGTACACAAGAGACG. This gives the protein CASSNWHILAGTQET. Given in full, the CDR3 is CASSNWHILAGTQETQYF.

A word on this clone: At one of its ends the junction is not consistent with the germline gene, which may arise from a read error. The read stops 3 residues short of the end of the CDR3; the missing end is completed from the germline J gene. The same CDR3 can be traced to other DNA sequences in this sample. This chain links TRBV30 with TRBJ1-2; D might be TRBD1 (5 bases). The CDR3 runs to 13 residues. Germline assignment: CDR1 GTSNPN and CDR2 SVGIG (reference sequence). The sequenced part of the CDR3 DNA is TGTGCCTGGGCAAGGGGAGTAGAGTATGGG. It encodes CAWARGVEYG. The full CDR3 reads CAWARGVEYGYTF.

Points on this clone: The read comes to an end 3 residues before the CDR3 does, leaving the germline J gene to fill in the end. Distinct nucleotide sequences in the sample also encode this CDR3. The chain uses TRBV18 and TRBJ2-1; the D is unclear. CDR3 size: 12 residues. Trimming took off 1 base at V and 7 bases at J, with 5 bases between the two ends. Germline CDR1 KGHSH, CDR2 LQKENI. The CDR3 loop is CASSPQGNEQFF. The covered CDR3 bases are TGTGCCAGCTCACCACAGGGTAATGAG.

The DNA read from the CDR3 is TGTGCCAGCAGCCCAAGTAGAAATTGG. Protein sequence: CASSPSRNW. In full, the CDR3 reads CASSPSRNWYTF. This chain links TRBV7-9 with TRBJ1-2, with D unclear. The read halts 3 residues ahead of the CDR3 end, with the missing end drawn from the germline J gene. The CDR3 has 12 residues. The germline CDR1 and CDR2 sequences are SEHNR and FQNEAQ (reference sequence).

Comment on this clone: Coverage ceases 3 residues before the CDR3 finishes, and the germline J gene fills in the end. This chain links TRBV20-1 with TRBJ2-3; D might be TRBD2 (6 bases). The length of the CDR3 is 15 residues. V lost 3 bases to trimming and J lost 2 bases, with 15 bases between them. Germline V CDR1 and CDR2: DFQATT, SNEGSKA (reference sequence). CDR3 region: CSARGGGGYTDTQYF. The sequenced CDR3 bases are TGCAGTGCTAGGGGGGGTGGAGGCTACACAGATACG.

The CDR3: CASSPVQQNYGYTF. The sequenced part of the CDR3 DNA is TGTGCCAGCTCACCAGTTCAACAGAACTATGGC. The chain links TRBV18 to TRBJ1-2; D not certain. The CDR3 extends 3 residues past the end of the read, so its final part is completed from the germline J gene. This CDR3 contains 14 residues. Germline V gene lookup returns CDR1 KGHSH and CDR2 LQKENI. The V gene lost 2 bases and the J gene lost 2 bases, with 9 bases spanning the gap.

The CDR3 DNA, read in part, is TGTGCCAGCAGTTCTCCGGGACTAGGACCTAGCGAG. This encodes CASSSPGLGPSE. The CDR3 in full is CASSSPGLGPSEQYF. The chain employs TRBV11-2 and TRBJ2-7, with TRBD2 matching over 8 bases. Coverage ceases 3 residues before the CDR3 finishes, and the germline J gene fills in the end. V trimming: 6 bases; J trimming: 6 bases; junction bases outside the gene matches: 13. CDR1 SGHAT and CDR2 FQNNGV come from the germline V gene. The CDR3 is 15 residues long.

Notes on this clone: The missing CDR3 end, 3 residues past where the read stops, is filled in from the germline J gene. The chain joins TRBV19 to TRBJ2-7; 7 bases are shared with TRBD1. Trimming at V came to 6 bases and at J to 0 bases, leaving 8 bases not matched to a gene. Germline V gene sequence: CDR1 LNHDA, CDR2 SQIVND (reference sequence). The CDR3 totals 15 residues. CDR3 protein: CASRPNRDSSYEQYF. Partial CDR3 DNA: TGTGCCAGTAGACCGAACCGGGACAGCTCCTACGAG.

With respect to this clone: The read gets to within 3 residues of the CDR3 end, and the germline J gene fills in the rest. V gene TRBV5-6 combines with J gene TRBJ1-6; D perhaps matches TRBD1 (6 bases). The V end was cut by 4 bases, the J end by 8 bases, with 13 bases between. Germline V CDR1 and CDR2: SGHDT, YYEEEE. The CDR3 is 14 amino acids. CDR3 amino acids: CASSLGQLYSPLHF. The CDR3 bases that were read are TGTGCCAGCAGCCTAGGACAGCTCTATTCACCC.

To note about this clone: The missing CDR3 end, 3 residues past where the read stops, is filled in from the germline J gene. J is TRBJ2-7 and V is TRBV7-8; weak D call: TRBD1 (8 bases). The V end lost 2 bases, the J end lost 5 bases, and 13 bases lay between the germline ends. Germline assignment: CDR1 SGHVS and CDR2 FQNEAQ. This CDR3 has 14 amino acids. CDR3 amino acids: CASSLTGGGNEQYF. The sequenced part of the CDR3 DNA is TGTGCCAGCAGCTTAACAGGGGGAGGGAACGAG.

To note about this clone: The read finishes 3 residues shy of the CDR3 end, and the germline J gene is used to complete it. The V and J genes are TRBV19 and TRBJ1-5; TRBD1 might be the D (5 bases). CDR1 LNHDA and CDR2 SQIVND come from the germline V gene (reference sequence). The V gene lost 8 bases and the J gene lost 7 bases, with 12 bases spanning the gap. The CDR3 covers 12 residues. Partial CDR3 DNA: TGTGCCAGTTCCCCGAGGGGACAGCCC. This codes for CASSPRGQP. The full CDR3 protein reads CASSPRGQPQHF. The entire variable domain, with the rest obtained from reference TRBV19 and TRBJ1-5, is as follows: DGGITQSPKYLFRKEGQNVTLSCEQNLNHDAMYWYRQDPGQGLRLIYYSQIVNDFQKGDIAEGYSVSREKKESFPLTVTSAQKNPTAFYLCASSPRGQPQHFGDGTRLSIL.

On this clone itself: The sequenced fragment ends 3 residues before the CDR3 boundary, so the rest is inferred from the germline J gene. This chain joins TRBV29-1 and TRBJ1-2, with D unresolved. The germline V gene has CDR1 SQVTM and CDR2 ANQGSEA. V was cut by 5 bases and J by 2 bases, with 15 bases left in between. CDR3 length: 14 residues. CDR3 DNA, as far as it was read: TGCAGCGTTTCCCCATCAGGAGCAAACTATGGC. Translation: CSVSPSGANYG. In full, the CDR3 reads CSVSPSGANYGYTF. The full variable domain, completed using reference TRBV29-1 and TRBJ1-2, is SAVISQKPSRDICQRGTSLTIQCQVDSQVTMMFWYRQQPGQSLTLIATANQGSEATYESGFVIDKFPISRPNLTFSTLTVSNMSPEDSSIYLCSVSPSGANYGYTFGSGTRLTVV.

CDR3 bases read: TGTGCCAGTAGTATAAAACAGGAGTACTATGGC. It is translated as CASSIKQEYYG. The CDR3 reads in full as CASSIKQEYYGYTF. V gene TRBV19 combines with J gene TRBJ1-2, with D possibly being TRBD1 (5 bases). The sequenced fragment ends 3 residues before the CDR3 boundary, so the rest is inferred from the germline J gene. CDR1 is LNHDA and CDR2 is SQIVND in the germline V gene (reference sequence). Trimming pared 2 bases from V and 3 bases from J, leaving 10 bases between. The CDR3 has 14 residues.

Concerning this clone: The read finishes 3 residues shy of the CDR3 end, and the germline J gene is used to complete it. J is TRBJ2-7 and V is TRBV5-1; 10 positions match TRBD1. Unmatched junction bases numbered 2, after V lost 2 bases and J lost 6 bases. The V gene's germline CDR1 is SGHRS and CDR2 YFSETQ. The CDR3 consists of 13 residues. The CDR3: CASSLRTGGEQYF. Partial CDR3 DNA: TGCGCCAGCAGCTTAAGGACAGGGGGCGAG.

A remark on this clone: The CDR3 goes on 3 residues after the read ends, and that part is filled in from the germline J gene. The chain uses TRBV20-1 and TRBJ2-7; TRBD1 agrees at 7 bases. Per germline, CDR1 DFQATT and CDR2 SNEGSKA (reference sequence). CDR3 length: 13 amino acids. V was pared by 3 bases and J by 3 bases, with 5 bases of the junction left unmatched. Partial CDR3 DNA: TGCAGTGCTAGTGGGGACAGAGACTACGAG. Protein: CSASGDRDYE. The CDR3 as a whole reads CSASGDRDYEQYF.

A word on this clone: The read finishes 3 residues shy of the CDR3 end, and the germline J gene is used to complete it. The gene calls are TRBV19 and TRBJ1-4, with D hard to call. V shed 7 bases and J shed 3 bases, with 15 bases lying between them. This CDR3 contains 15 residues. Germline assignment: CDR1 LNHDA and CDR2 SQIVND (reference sequence). Incomplete CDR3 DNA: TGTGCCAGTATACGAGTCGGGGATCCTAATGAAAAA. As protein: CASIRVGDPNEK. The whole CDR3 sequence is CASIRVGDPNEKLFF.

To note about this clone: The read ends 3 residues before the CDR3 terminus; that terminus is restored from the germline J gene. V and J are TRBV2 and TRBJ2-3; 8 bases are a match to TRBD1. The germline gives CDR1 SNHLY, CDR2 FYNNEI. There are 16 residues in the CDR3. The sequenced CDR3 bases are TGTGCCAGCAGTGAAGCGCTTCAGGGGGCGGAGGAGACG. This sequence encodes CASSEALQGAEET. The full CDR3 sequence reads CASSEALQGAEETQYF. Full variable domain (rest looked up from reference TRBV2 and TRBJ2-3): EPEVTQTPSHQVTQMGQEVILRCVPISNHLYFYWYRQILGQKVEFLVSFYNNEISEKSEIFDDQFSVERPDGSNFTLKIRSTKLEDSAMYFCASSEALQGAEETQYFGPGTRLTVL.

With regard to this clone: The read comes to an end 3 residues before the CDR3 does, leaving the germline J gene to fill in the end. The V and J genes are TRBV7-9 and TRBJ2-7, with 7 bases that match TRBD1. This CDR3 region has 11 residues. J gave up 6 bases and V 5 bases, and 1 base lay outside the gene matches. CDR1 and CDR2 from the germline V gene are SEHNR and FQNEAQ (reference sequence). Incomplete CDR3 DNA: TGTGCCAGCAGCCACAGGGGCGAG. This sequence encodes CASSHRGE. The CDR3 as a whole reads CASSHRGEQYF.

In the case of this clone: The CDR3 end is not reached by the read, which stops 3 residues before it; the germline J gene fills it in. The chain links TRBV6-1 to TRBJ1-6, with D unresolved. Germline V lookup: CDR1 MNHNS, CDR2 SASEGT. V gave up 2 bases and J gave up 1 base, with 9 bases separating them. The length of the CDR3 is 16 residues. This CDR3 is CASSESITSYNSPLHF. The covered CDR3 bases are TGTGCCAGCAGTGAATCCATCACATCCTATAATTCACCC.

Remarks on this clone: The read is 3 residues too short to cover the CDR3 end, so that end is filled in from the germline J gene. The rearrangement links TRBV30 to TRBJ1-2; TRBD1 might be the D (6 bases). Trimming took off 3 bases at V and 5 bases at J, with 19 bases between the two ends. The CDR3 runs 15 residues. Germline V gene lookup returns CDR1 GTSNPN and CDR2 SVGIG (reference sequence). CDR3 bases read: TGTGCCTGGAGCGTTGGCAGGACAGATCTTTATGGC. Its protein is CAWSVGRTDLYG. The whole CDR3 protein reads CAWSVGRTDLYGYTF.

About this clone itself: Coverage ceases 3 residues before the CDR3 finishes, and the germline J gene fills in the end. The chain recombines TRBV5-6 with TRBJ2-7, with D perhaps TRBD1 (5 bases). The CDR3 runs 14 residues. The germline gives CDR1 SGHDT, CDR2 YYEEEE. Trimming took 4 bases from V and 4 from J, leaving 15 bases between them. CDR3 protein: CASSDDEDNYEQYF. The sequenced part of the CDR3 DNA is TGTGCCAGCAGCGATGACGAGGACAATTACGAG.

Regarding this clone: The CDR3 end is not reached by the read, which stops 3 residues before it; the germline J gene fills it in. The rearrangement uses TRBV7-6 and TRBJ2-5; 14 nucleotides match TRBD2. The V segment lost 5 bases and the J segment 4 bases; nucleotides outside the gene matches: 6. The CDR3 sequence is 16 residues long. The V gene's germline CDR1 is SGHVS and CDR2 FNYEAQ. CDR3 sequence: CASSTGTSGSGETQYF. CDR3 DNA (partial): TGTGCCAGCAGCACCGGGACTAGCGGGAGTGGAGAGACC.

A word on this clone: The read stops 3 residues short of the end of the CDR3; the missing end is completed from the germline J gene. The chain couples TRBV6-2 or TRBV6-3 to TRBJ2-5; TRBD1 is a possible D gene (5 bases). With 6 bases removed from V and 5 bases from J, the gap between germline ends came to 16 bases. The CDR3 has 14 residues. The germline gives CDR1 MNHEY, CDR2 SVGEGT. CDR3 loop: CASSSSLKGETQYF. CDR3 DNA (partial): TGTGCCAGCAGCTCCTCCCTAAAGGGGGAGACC.

With respect to this clone: With the read ending 3 residues before the CDR3 end, the germline J gene is used to fill in that end. J is TRBJ2-3 and V is TRBV6-2 or TRBV6-3; D gene ambiguous. Trimming stripped 10 bases from V and 6 bases from J, with 11 bases between. CDR3 length equals 11 residues. CDR1 is MNHEY, CDR2 SVGEGT, per germline. The CDR3 here is CATARSDTQYF. The DNA read from the CDR3 is TGTGCCACCGCCCGGTCTGATACG.

About this clone: The CDR3 end is not reached by the read, which stops 3 residues before it; the germline J gene fills it in. The gene calls are TRBV7-9 and TRBJ1-4; D remains ambiguous. The CDR3 contains 14 residues. Per germline, CDR1 SEHNR and CDR2 FQNEAQ (reference sequence). CDR3 protein: CASSSFGDNSPLFF. The DNA read from the CDR3 is TGTGCCAGCAGTTCCTTCGGGGATAATTCACCA. Variable domain in full (rest from reference TRBV7-9 and TRBJ1-4): DTGVSQNPRHKITKRGQNVTFRCDPISEHNRLYWYRQTLGQGPEFLTYFQNEAQLEKSRLLSDRFSAERPKGSFSTLEIQRTEQGDSAMYLCASSSFGDNSPLFFGSGTQLSVL.

On this clone: The read halts 3 residues ahead of the CDR3 end, with the missing end drawn from the germline J gene. The chain has TRBV4-1 and TRBJ1-5; D is unresolved. The V and J ends lost 0 bases and 2 bases respectively, with 8 bases between them. The CDR3 consists of 15 residues. Germline loops: CDR1 MGHRA, CDR2 YSYEKL. Here the CDR3 reads CASSQDPRGNQPQHF. The CDR3 bases that were read are TGCGCCAGCAGCCAAGACCCGAGGGGCAATCAGCCC.